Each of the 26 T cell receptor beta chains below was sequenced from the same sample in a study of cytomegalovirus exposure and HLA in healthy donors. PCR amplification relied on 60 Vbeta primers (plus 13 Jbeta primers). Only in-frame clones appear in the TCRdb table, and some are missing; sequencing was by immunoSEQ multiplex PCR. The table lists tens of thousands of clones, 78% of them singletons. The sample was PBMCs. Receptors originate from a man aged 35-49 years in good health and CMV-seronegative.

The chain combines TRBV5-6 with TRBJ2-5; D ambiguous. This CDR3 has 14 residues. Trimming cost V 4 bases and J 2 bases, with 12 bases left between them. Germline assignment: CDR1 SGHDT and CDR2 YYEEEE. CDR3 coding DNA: TGTGCCAGCAGCCTTTTTCGGAGACAAGAGACCCAGTACTTC. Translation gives CASSLFRRQETQYF. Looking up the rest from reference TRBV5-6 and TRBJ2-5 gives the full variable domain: DAGVTQSPTHLIKTRGQQVTLRCSPKSGHDTVSWYQQALGQGPQFIFQYYEEEERQRGNFPDRFSGHQFPNYSSELNVNALLLGDSALYLCASSLFRRQETQYFGPGTRLLVL.

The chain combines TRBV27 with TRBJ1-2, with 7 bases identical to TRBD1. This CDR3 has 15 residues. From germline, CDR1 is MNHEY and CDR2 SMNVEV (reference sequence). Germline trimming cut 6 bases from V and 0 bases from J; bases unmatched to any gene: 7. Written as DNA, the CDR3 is TGTGCCAGCAGAACCGGGACAGCGGCTAACTATGGCTACACCTTC. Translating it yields CASRTGTAANYGYTF.

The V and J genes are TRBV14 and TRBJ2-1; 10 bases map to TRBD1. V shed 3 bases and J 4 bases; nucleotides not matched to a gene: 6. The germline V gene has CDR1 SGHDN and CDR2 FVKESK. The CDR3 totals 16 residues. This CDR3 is CASSQRRQGAYNEQFF. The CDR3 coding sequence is TGTGCCAGCAGCCAGCGCAGACAGGGGGCGTACAATGAGCAGTTCTTC.

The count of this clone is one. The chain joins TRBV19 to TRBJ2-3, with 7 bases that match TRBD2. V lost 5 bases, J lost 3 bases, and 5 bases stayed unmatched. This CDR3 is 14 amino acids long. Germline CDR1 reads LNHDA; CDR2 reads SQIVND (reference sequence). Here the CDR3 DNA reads TGTGCCAGTAGTTTGGGGGGGTTGACAGATACGCAGTATTTT. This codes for CASSLGGLTDTQYF.

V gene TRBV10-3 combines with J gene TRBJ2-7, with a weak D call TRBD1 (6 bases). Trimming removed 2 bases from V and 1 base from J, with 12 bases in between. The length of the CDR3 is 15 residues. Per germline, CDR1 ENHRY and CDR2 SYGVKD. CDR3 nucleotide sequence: TGTGCCATCAGTGAGCTTCCGGGACATTCCTACGAGCAGTACTTC. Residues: CAISELPGHSYEQYF.

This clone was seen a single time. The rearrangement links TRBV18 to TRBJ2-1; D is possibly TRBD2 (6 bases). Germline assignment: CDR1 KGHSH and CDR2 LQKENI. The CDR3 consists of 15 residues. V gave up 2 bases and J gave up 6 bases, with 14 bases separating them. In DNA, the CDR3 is TGTGCCAGCTCACCAATCCAGGGAGGAAGCAATGAGCAGTTCTTC. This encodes CASSPIQGGSNEQFF.

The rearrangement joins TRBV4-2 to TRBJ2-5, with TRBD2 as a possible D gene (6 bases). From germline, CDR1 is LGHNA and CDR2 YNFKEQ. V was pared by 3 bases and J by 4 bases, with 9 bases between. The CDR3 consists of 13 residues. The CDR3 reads CASSQEGLETQYF. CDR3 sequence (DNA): TGTGCCAGCAGCCAGGAGGGATTAGAGACCCAGTACTTC.

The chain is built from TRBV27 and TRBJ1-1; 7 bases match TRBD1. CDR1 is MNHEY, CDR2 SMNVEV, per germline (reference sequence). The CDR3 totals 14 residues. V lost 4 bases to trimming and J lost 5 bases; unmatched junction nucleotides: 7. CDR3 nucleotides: TGTGCCAGCAGTTCGGGACAGCCGTTAACTGAAGCTTTCTTT. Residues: CASSSGQPLTEAFF.

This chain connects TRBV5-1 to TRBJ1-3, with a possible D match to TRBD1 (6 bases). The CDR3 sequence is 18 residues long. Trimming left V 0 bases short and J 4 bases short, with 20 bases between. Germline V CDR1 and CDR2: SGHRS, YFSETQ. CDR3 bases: TGCGCCAGCAGCTTGGGGGACACCCTCCTACTACCAGGAAACACCATATATTTT. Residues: CASSLGDTLLLPGNTIYF.

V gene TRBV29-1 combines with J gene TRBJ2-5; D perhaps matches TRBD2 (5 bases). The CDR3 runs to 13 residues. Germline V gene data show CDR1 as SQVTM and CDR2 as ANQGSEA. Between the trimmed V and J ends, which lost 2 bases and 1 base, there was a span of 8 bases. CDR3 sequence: CSVEWRFQETQYF. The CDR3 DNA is TGCAGCGTTGAATGGAGGTTCCAAGAGACCCAGTACTTC.

The CDR3 DNA is TGTGCCAGCACTTCTGGTGACACGTTCTCCTACGAGCAGTACTTC. It yields the protein CASTSGDTFSYEQYF. V and J are TRBV28 and TRBJ2-7; D gene ambiguous. Trimming took off 7 bases at V and 0 bases at J, with 16 bases between the two ends. CDR1 and CDR2 (germline): MDHEN, SYDVKM. The CDR3 is 15 amino acids.

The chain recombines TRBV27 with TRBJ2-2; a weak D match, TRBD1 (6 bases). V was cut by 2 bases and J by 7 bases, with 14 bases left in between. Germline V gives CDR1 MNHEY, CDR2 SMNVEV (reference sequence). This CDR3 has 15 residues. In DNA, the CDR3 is TGTGCCAGCAGTTTAAGAGTACAGGGAATCGGGGAGCTGTTTTTT. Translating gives CASSLRVQGIGELFF.

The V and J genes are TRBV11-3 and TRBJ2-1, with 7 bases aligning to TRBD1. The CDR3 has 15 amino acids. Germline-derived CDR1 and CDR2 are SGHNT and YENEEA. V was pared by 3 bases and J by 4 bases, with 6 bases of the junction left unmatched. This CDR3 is CASSFRTGDYNEQFF. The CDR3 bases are TGTGCCAGCAGCTTCCGGACAGGTGATTACAATGAGCAGTTCTTC. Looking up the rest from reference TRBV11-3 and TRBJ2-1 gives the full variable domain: EAGVVQSPRYKIIEKKQPVAFWCNPISGHNTLYWYLQNLGQGPELLIRYENEEAVDDSQLPKDRFSAERLKGVDSTLKIQPAELGDSAVYLCASSFRTGDYNEQFFGPGTRLTVL.

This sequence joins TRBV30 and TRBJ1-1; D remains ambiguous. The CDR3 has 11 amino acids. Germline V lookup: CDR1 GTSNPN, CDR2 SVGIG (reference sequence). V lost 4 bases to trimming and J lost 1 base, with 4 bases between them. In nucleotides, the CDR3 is TGTGCCTGGAATCAGAACACTGAAGCTTTCTTT. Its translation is CAWNQNTEAFF.

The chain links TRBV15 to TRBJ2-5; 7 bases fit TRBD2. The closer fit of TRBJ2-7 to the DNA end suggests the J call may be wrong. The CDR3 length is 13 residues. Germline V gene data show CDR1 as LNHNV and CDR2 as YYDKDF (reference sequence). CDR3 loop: CATRASGAYEQYF. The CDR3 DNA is TGTGCCACCAGGGCTAGCGGCGCCTACGAGCAGTACTTC.

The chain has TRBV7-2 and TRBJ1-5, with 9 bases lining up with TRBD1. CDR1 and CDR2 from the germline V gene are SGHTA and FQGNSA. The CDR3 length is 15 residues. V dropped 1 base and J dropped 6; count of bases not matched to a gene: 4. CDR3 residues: CASSLVGTGSQPQHF. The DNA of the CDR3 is TGTGCCAGCAGCTTAGTGGGGACAGGGAGTCAGCCCCAGCATTTT.

CDR3 DNA: TGTGCCAGTAGTATAGGGAGGGGTCCCTACGAGCAGTACTTC. This translates into CASSIGRGPYEQYF. V and J are TRBV19 and TRBJ2-7, with D maybe TRBD2 (6 bases). Trimming cost V 1 base and J 2 bases, with 9 bases left between them. CDR1 and CDR2 (germline): LNHDA, SQIVND (reference sequence). There are 14 residues in the CDR3.

The CDR3 DNA reads as TGTGCCACCAGCATGGCGGGAGGGCCTAATGCGCAGTATTTT. Residues: CATSMAGGPNAQYF. This sequence joins TRBV15 and TRBJ2-3, with 9 bases matching TRBD2. The CDR3 runs to 14 residues. Germline CDR1 reads LNHNV; CDR2 reads YYDKDF (reference sequence). V trimming: 4 bases; J trimming: 10 bases; junction bases outside the gene matches: 9.

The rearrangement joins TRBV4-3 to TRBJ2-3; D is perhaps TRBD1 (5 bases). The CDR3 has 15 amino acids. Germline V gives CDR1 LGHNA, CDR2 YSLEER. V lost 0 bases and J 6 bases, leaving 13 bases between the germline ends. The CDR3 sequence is CASSQDTGAGDTQYF. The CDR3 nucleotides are TGCGCCAGCAGCCAAGATACCGGTGCAGGGGATACGCAGTATTTT.

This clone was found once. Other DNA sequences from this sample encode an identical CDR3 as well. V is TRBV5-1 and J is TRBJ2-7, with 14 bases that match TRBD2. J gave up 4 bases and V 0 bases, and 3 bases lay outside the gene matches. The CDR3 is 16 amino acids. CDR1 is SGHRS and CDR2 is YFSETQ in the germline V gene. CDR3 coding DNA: TGCGCCAGCAGCTTGGCCGGGACTAGCGGGAGTTACGAGCAGTACTTC. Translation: CASSLAGTSGSYEQYF.

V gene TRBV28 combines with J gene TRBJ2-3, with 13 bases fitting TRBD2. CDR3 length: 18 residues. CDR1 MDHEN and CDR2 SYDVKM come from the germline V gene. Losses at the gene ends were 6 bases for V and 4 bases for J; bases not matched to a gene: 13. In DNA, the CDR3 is TGTGCCAGCAGCCAAACTAGCGGGAGGGCCGTTTTCTCAGATACGCAGTATTTT. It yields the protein CASSQTSGRAVFSDTQYF. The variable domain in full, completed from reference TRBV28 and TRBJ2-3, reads DVKVTQSSRYLVKRTGEKVFLECVQDMDHENMFWYRQDPGLGLRLIYFSYDVKMKEKGDIPEGYSVSREKKERFSLILESASTNQTSMYLCASSQTSGRAVFSDTQYFGPGTRLTVL.

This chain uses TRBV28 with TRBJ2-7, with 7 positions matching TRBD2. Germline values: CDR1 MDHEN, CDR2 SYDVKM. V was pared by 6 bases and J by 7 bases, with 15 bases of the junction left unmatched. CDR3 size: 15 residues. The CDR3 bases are TGTGCCAGCAGACCGGGGGGTACGATCCAAGGTGAGCAGTACTTC. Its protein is CASRPGGTIQGEQYF.

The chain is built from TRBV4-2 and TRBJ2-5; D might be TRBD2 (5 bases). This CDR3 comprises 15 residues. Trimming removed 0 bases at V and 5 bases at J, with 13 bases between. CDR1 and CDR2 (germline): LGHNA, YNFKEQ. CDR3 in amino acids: CASSQERGNRETQYF. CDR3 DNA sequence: TGTGCCAGCAGCCAAGAACGAGGGAATCGGGAGACCCAGTACTTC.

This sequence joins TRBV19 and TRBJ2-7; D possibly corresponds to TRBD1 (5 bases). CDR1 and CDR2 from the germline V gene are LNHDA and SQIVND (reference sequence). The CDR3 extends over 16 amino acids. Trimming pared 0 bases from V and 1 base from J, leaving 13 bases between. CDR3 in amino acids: CASSIDHRYGSYEQYF. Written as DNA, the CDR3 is TGTGCCAGTAGTATAGATCACAGGTACGGATCCTACGAGCAGTACTTC.

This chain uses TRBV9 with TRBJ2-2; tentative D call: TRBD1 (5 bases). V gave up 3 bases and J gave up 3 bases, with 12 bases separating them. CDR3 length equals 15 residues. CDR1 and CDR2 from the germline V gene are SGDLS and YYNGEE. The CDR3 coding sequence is TGTGCCAGCAGCGGACAGTTTTCGGACACCGGGGAGCTGTTTTTT. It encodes CASSGQFSDTGELFF.

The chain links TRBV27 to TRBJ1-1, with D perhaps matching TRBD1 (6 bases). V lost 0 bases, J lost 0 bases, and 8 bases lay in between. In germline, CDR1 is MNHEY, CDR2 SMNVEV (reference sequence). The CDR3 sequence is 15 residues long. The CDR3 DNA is TGTGCCAGCAGTTTATCCACAGGGATGAACACTGAAGCTTTCTTT. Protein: CASSLSTGMNTEAFF.